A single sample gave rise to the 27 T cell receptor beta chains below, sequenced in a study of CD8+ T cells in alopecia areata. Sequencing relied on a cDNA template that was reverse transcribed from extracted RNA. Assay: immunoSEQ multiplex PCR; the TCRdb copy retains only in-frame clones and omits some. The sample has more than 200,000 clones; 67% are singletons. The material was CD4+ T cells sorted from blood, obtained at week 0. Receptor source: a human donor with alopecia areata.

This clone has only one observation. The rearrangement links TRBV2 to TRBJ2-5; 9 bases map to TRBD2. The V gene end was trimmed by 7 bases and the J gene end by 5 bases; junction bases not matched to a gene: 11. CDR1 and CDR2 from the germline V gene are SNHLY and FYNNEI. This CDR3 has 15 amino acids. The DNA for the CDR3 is TGTGCCAGCAACCTTAGCGGGGGCCCGTGGGAGACCCAGTACTTC. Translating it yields CASNLSGGPWETQYF.

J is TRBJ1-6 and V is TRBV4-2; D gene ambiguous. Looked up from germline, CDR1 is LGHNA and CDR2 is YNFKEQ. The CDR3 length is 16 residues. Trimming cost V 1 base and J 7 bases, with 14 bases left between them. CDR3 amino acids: CASSQAAETGNSPLHF. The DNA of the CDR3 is TGTGCCAGCAGCCAAGCAGCGGAGACGGGAAATTCACCCCTCCACTTT.

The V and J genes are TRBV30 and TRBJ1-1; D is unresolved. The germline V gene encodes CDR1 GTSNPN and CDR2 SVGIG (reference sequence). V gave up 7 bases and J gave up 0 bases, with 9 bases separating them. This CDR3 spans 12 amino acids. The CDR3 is CALVSMNTEAFF. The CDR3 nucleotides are TGTGCCTTGGTTAGTATGAACACTGAAGCTTTCTTT.

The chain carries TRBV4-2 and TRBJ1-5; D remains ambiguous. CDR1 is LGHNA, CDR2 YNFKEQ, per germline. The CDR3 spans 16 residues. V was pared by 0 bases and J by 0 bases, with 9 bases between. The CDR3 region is CASSQEVADSNQPQHF. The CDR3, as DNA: TGTGCCAGCAGCCAAGAGGTGGCAGATAGCAATCAGCCCCAGCATTTT.

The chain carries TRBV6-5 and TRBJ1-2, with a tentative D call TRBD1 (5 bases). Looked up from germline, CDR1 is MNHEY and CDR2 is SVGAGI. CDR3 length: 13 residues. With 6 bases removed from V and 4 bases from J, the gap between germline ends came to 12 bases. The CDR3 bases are TGTGCCAGCAGCCGGAGGGGTAGCTATGGCTACACCTTC. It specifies CASSRRGSYGYTF.

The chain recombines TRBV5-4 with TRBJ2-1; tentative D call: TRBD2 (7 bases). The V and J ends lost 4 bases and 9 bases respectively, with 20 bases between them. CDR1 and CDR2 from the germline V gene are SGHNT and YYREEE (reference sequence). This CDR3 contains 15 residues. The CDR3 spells CASSPGGPVASEQFF. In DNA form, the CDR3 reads TGTGCCAGCAGCCCCGGGGGGCCTGTCGCCAGTGAGCAGTTCTTC.

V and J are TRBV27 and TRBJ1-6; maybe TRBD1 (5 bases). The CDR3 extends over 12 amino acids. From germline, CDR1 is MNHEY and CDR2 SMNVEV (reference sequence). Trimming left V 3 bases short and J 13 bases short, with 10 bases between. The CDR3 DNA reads TGTGCCAGCAGTTTTTTGCAGGGCCCCCTCCACTTT. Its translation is CASSFLQGPLHF.

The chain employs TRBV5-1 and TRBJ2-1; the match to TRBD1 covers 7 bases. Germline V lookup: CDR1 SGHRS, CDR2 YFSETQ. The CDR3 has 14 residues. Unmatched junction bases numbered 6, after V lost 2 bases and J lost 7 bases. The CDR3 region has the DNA TGCGCCAGCAGCTTCCAGTCGACAGGGAATGAGCAGTTCTTC. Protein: CASSFQSTGNEQFF.

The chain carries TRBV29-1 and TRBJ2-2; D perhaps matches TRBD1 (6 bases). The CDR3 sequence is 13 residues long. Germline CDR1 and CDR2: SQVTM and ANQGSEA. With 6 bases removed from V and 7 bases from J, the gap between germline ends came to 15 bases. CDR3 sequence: CSVRRGGSGELFF. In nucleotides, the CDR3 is TGCAGCGTACGCCGAGGGGGAAGCGGGGAGCTGTTTTTT.

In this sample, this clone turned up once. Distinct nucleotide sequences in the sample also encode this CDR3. The CDR3 reads CAWSVGNTQYF. CDR3 nucleotide sequence: TGTGCCTGGAGTGTAGGAAATACGCAGTATTTT. The gene calls are TRBV30 and TRBJ2-3, with no clear D. CDR1 is GTSNPN and CDR2 is SVGIG in the germline V gene (reference sequence). The CDR3 is 11 residues long. The V end lost 0 bases, the J end lost 7 bases, and 5 bases lay between the germline ends.

CDR3 nucleotide sequence: TGTGCCAGCAGTCCACTGCGTAGCGGGGACAACTACGAGCAGTACTTC. Amino acids: CASSPLRSGDNYEQYF. The chain links TRBV27 to TRBJ2-7; the match to TRBD2 covers 8 bases. V trimming: 5 bases; J trimming: 3 bases; junction bases outside the gene matches: 12. CDR3 size: 16 residues. Germline V gene lookup returns CDR1 MNHEY and CDR2 SMNVEV (reference sequence).

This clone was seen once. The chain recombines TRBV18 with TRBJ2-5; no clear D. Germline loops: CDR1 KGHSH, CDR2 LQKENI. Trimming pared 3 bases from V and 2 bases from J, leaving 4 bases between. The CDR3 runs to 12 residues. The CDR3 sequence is CASSPQQETQYF. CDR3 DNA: TGTGCCAGCTCACCCCAACAAGAGACCCAGTACTTC.

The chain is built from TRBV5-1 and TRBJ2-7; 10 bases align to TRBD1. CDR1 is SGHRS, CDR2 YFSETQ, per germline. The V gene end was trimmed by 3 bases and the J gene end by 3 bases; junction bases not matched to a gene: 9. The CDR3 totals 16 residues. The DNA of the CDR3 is TGCGCCAGCAGCTCACTTCCGGGACAGGGGCTCTACGAGCAGTACTTC. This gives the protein CASSSLPGQGLYEQYF.

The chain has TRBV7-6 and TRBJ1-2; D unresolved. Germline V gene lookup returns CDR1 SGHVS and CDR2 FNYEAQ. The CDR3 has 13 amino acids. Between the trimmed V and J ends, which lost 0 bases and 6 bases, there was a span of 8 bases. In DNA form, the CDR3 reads TGTGCCAGCAGCTTAGCCGCTGGCGATGGCTACACCTTC. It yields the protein CASSLAAGDGYTF.

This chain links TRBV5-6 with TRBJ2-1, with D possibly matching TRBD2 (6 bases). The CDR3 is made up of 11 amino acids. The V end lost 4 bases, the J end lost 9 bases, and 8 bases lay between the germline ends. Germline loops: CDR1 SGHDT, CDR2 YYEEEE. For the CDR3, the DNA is TGTGCCAGCAGCAGGACTATTGAGCAGTTCTTC. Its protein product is CASSRTIEQFF.

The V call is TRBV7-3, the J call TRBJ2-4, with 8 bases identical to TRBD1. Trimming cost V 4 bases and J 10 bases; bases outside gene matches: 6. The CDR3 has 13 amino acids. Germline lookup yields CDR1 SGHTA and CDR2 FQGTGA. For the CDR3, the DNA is TGTGCCAGCAGCTCAATGGACAGGGAGATTCAGTACTTC. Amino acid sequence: CASSSMDREIQYF.

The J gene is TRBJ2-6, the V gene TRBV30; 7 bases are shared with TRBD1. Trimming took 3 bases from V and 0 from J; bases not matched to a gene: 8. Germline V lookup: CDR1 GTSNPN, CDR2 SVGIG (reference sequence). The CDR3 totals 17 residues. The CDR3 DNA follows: TGTGCCTGGAGAAGACAGGGTCCCACCTCTGGGGCCAACGTCCTGACTTTC. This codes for CAWRRQGPTSGANVLTF.

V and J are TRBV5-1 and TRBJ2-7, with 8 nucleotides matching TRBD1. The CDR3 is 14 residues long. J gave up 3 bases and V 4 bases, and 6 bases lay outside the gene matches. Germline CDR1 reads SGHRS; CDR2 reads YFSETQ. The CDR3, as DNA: TGCGCCAGCAGCGAGGACAGGGAATACTACGAGCAGTACTTC. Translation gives CASSEDREYYEQYF. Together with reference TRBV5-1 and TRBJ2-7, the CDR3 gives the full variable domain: KAGVTQTPRYLIKTRGQQVTLSCSPISGHRSVSWYQQTPGQGLQFLFEYFSETQRNKGNFPGRFSGRQFSNSRSEMNVSTLELGDSALYLCASSEDREYYEQYFGPGTRLTVT.

The CDR3 loop is CASSPQGGLRNEQFF. CDR3 DNA: TGTGCCAGCAGTCCCCAAGGGGGGTTAAGGAATGAGCAGTTCTTC. This rearrangement joins TRBV27 to TRBJ2-1; D may match TRBD1 or TRBD2 (6 bases each). This CDR3 spans 15 amino acids. Trimming took 5 bases from V and 7 from J, leaving 18 bases between them. Germline V gene data show CDR1 as MNHEY and CDR2 as SMNVEV (reference sequence).

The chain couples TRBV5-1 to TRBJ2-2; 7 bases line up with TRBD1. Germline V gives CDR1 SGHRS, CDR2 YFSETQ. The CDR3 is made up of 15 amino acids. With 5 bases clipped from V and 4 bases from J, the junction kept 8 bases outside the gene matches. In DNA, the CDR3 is TGCGCCAGCAGAAAACAGGGACAGATCACCGGGGAGCTGTTTTTT. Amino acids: CASRKQGQITGELFF.

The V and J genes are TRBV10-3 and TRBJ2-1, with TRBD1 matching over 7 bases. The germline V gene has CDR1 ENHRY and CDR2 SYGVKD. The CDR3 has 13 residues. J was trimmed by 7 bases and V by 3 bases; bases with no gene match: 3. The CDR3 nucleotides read TGTGCCATCAGTGACGTGACAGGGAATGAGCAGTTCTTC. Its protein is CAISDVTGNEQFF.

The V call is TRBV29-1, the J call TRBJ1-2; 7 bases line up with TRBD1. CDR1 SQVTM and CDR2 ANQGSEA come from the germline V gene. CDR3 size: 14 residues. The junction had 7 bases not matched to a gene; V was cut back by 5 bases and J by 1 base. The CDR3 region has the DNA TGCAGCGTTTACGACAGGGAATTTAACTATGGCTACACCTTC. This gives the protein CSVYDREFNYGYTF.

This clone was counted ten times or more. The CDR3 nucleotides are TGTGCCAGCAGACTAGCGGGGGAAGAGACCCAGTACTTC. Its protein product is CASRLAGEETQYF. The chain uses TRBV11-2 and TRBJ2-5, with 11 positions matching TRBD2. J was trimmed by 3 bases and V by 6 bases; bases with no gene match: 0. CDR1 and CDR2 from the germline V gene are SGHAT and FQNNGV. The CDR3 runs 13 residues.

The CDR3: CASGDGSYEQYF. CDR3 coding DNA: TGTGCCAGCGGCGACGGCTCCTACGAGCAGTACTTC. This chain uses TRBV7-9 with TRBJ2-7; no reliable D call. The CDR3 runs to 12 residues. With 8 bases removed from V and 0 bases from J, the gap between germline ends came to 8 bases. Germline-derived CDR1 and CDR2 are SEHNR and FQNEAQ (reference sequence).

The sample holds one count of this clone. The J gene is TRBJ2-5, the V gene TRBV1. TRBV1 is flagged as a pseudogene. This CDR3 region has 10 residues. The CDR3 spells CTSSRGTQYF. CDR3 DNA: TGCACCAGCAGCCGGGGAACCCAGTACTTC.

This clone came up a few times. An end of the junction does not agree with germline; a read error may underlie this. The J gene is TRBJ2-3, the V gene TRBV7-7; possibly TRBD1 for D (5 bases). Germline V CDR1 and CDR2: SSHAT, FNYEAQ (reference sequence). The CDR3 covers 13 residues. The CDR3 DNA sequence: TGTGCTAGCAGCTTACCCCAGGGAGATACGCAGTATTTT. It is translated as CASSLPQGDTQYF.

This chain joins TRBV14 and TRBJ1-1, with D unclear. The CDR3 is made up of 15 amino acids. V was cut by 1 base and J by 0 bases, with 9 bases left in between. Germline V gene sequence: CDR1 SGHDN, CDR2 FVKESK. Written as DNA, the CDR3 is TGTGCCAGCAGCCAAGCGTATTTCATGAACACTGAAGCTTTCTTT. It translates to CASSQAYFMNTEAFF.